The rows below give T cell receptor beta chains drawn from one sample of a study of Graves' ophthalmopathy and Graves' hyperthyroidism. From the multiplex PCR reads, TCRdb called clonotypes with MiXCR, one entry per CDR3 protein. The data show approximately 1.2 million distinct CDR3 sequences, 35% to 40% seen once. Sequencing input: peripheral blood or thyroid tissue (not recorded which). These receptors came from an adult man with Graves' hyperthyroidism. The CDR3 runs from the conserved cysteine through the conserved F or W. A D gene is named only where the DNA matches it firmly. Clone size is not always given. Where it is, it says once, few, many or a class for expanded clones.

D gene: TRBD2; clone size: .; V gene: TRBV10-3; J gene: TRBJ2-5; CDR3 DNA: TGTGCCAGCACACTAGCGGCGGAAGAGACCCAGTACTTC; CDR3 protein: CASTLAAEETQYF
D gene: TRBD2; clone size: .; V gene: TRBV10-3; J gene: TRBJ2-2; CDR3 DNA: TGTGCCATCAGATTTGCTTTAGCGGGAGGCGGGGAGCTGTTTTTT; CDR3 protein: CAIRFALAGGGELFF
D gene: TRBD1; clone size: .; V gene: TRBV6-4; J gene: TRBJ1-1; CDR3 DNA: TGTGCCAGCAGTGCCACAGGGGGCGTCTCCGAAGCTTTCTTT; CDR3 protein: CASSATGGVSEAFF
D gene: .; clone size: .; V gene: TRBV12-3/TRBV12-4; J gene: TRBJ2-1; CDR3 DNA: TGTGCCAGCAGCAGACAACGGACTCGAGATACCTACAATGAGCAGTTCTTC; CDR3 protein: CASSRQRTRDTYNEQFF
D gene: .; clone size: many; V gene: TRBV7-9; J gene: TRBJ2-5; CDR3 DNA: TGTGCCAGCAGCTCAAAAAGGGCCCAGAGTTGGGCCCAGTACTTC; CDR3 protein: CASSSKRAQSWAQYF
D gene: .; clone size: many; V gene: TRBV19; J gene: TRBJ1-5; CDR3 DNA: TGTGCCAGCAACTTAGGTGGAGATCAGCCCCAGCATTTT; CDR3 protein: CASNLGGDQPQHF
D gene: .; clone size: .; V gene: TRBV20-1; J gene: TRBJ2-7; CDR3 DNA: TGCAGTGCTAGCGCCACAGGTAGGAGCTCCTACGAGCAGTACTTC; CDR3 protein: CSASATGRSSYEQYF
D gene: TRBD2; clone size: many; V gene: TRBV19; J gene: TRBJ2-5; CDR3 DNA: TGTGCCAGTAGTATTTGGGCTAGCGGCGAGACCCAGTACTTC; CDR3 protein: CASSIWASGETQYF
D gene: .; clone size: many; V gene: TRBV20-1; J gene: TRBJ1-2; CDR3 DNA: TGCAGTGCTAGAGTCAAGGGCAGGGCAGGCTATGGCTACACCTTC; CDR3 protein: CSARVKGRAGYGYTF
D gene: .; clone size: .; V gene: TRBV20-1; J gene: TRBJ1-2; CDR3 DNA: TGCAGTGCTGCACAGAGCTATGGCTACACCTTC; CDR3 protein: CSAAQSYGYTF
D gene: .; clone size: many; V gene: TRBV27; J gene: TRBJ1-1; CDR3 DNA: TGTGCCAGCAGTCTTCAATTCGACACTGAAGCTTTCTTT; CDR3 protein: CASSLQFDTEAFF
D gene: .; clone size: .; V gene: TRBV10-3; J gene: TRBJ1-4; CDR3 DNA: TGTACCAGCAGTTCAGGACAGACTAATGAAAAACTGTTTTTT; CDR3 protein: CTSSSGQTNEKLFF
D gene: .; clone size: few; V gene: TRBV29-1; J gene: TRBJ2-7; CDR3 DNA: TGCAGCGCTGAGAGCAGCGGAGCCGGACAGATCTCCTACGAGCAGTACTTC; CDR3 protein: CSAESSGAGQISYEQYF
D gene: .; clone size: .; V gene: TRBV5-1; J gene: TRBJ2-7; CDR3 DNA: TGCGCCAGCAGCCCCCAGGGGAAATTCCCCTACGAGCAGTACTTC; CDR3 protein: CASSPQGKFPYEQYF
D gene: .; clone size: many; V gene: TRBV11-2; J gene: TRBJ1-4; CDR3 DNA: TGTGCCAGCAGCCAGACGCGGGCAACTAATGAAAAACTGTTTTTT; CDR3 protein: CASSQTRATNEKLFF
D gene: .; clone size: many; V gene: TRBV29-1; J gene: TRBJ1-1; CDR3 DNA: TGCAGCGTAGGGGGTCCGAACACTGAAGCTTTCTTT; CDR3 protein: CSVGGPNTEAFF
D gene: .; clone size: .; V gene: TRBV7-9; J gene: TRBJ2-2; CDR3 DNA: TGTGCCAGCAGCTTACCAGACACGGCGAACACCGGGGAGCTGTTTTTT; CDR3 protein: CASSLPDTANTGELFF
D gene: .; clone size: many; V gene: TRBV13; J gene: TRBJ1-6; CDR3 DNA: TGTGCCAGCAGCCACAGACCCTTCTGGAGTAATTCACCCCTCCACTTT; CDR3 protein: CASSHRPFWSNSPLHF
D gene: .; clone size: .; V gene: TRBV2; J gene: TRBJ1-5; CDR3 DNA: TGTGCCAGCAGTAGTCGGGGCATTAGCAATCAGCCCCAGCATTTT; CDR3 protein: CASSSRGISNQPQHF
D gene: .; clone size: .; V gene: TRBV9; J gene: TRBJ1-2; CDR3 DNA: TGTGCCAGCAGCTTAGAGTTGGCTAACTATGGCTACACCTTC; CDR3 protein: CASSLELANYGYTF
D gene: TRBD1; clone size: few; V gene: TRBV5-1; J gene: TRBJ1-2; CDR3 DNA: TGCGCCAGCAGAAGCACCGGGACAGCTAACTATGGCTACACCTTC; CDR3 protein: CASRSTGTANYGYTF
D gene: .; clone size: .; V gene: TRBV18; J gene: TRBJ1-6; CDR3 DNA: TGTGCCGGCTCACCACCAAGCGATAATTCACCCCTCCACTTT; CDR3 protein: CAGSPPSDNSPLHF
D gene: TRBD1; clone size: many; V gene: TRBV19; J gene: TRBJ1-5; CDR3 DNA: TGTGCCAGCAGCGGACAGGGGGGCAATCAGCCCCAGCATTTT; CDR3 protein: CASSGQGGNQPQHF
D gene: TRBD1; clone size: .; V gene: TRBV6-6; J gene: TRBJ1-1; CDR3 DNA: TGTGCCAGCAGGGTCGGGACAGGGGATGAAGCTTTCTTT; CDR3 protein: CASRVGTGDEAFF
D gene: .; clone size: .; V gene: TRBV4-3; J gene: TRBJ2-7; CDR3 DNA: TGCGCCAGCAGCCAAGACACTAACTCCTACGAGCAGTACTTC; CDR3 protein: CASSQDTNSYEQYF
D gene: TRBD1; clone size: .; V gene: TRBV6-5; J gene: TRBJ2-7; CDR3 DNA: TGTGCCAGCAGATTAAGGACAGGGGGCTCCTACGAGCAGTACTTC; CDR3 protein: CASRLRTGGSYEQYF
D gene: .; clone size: few; V gene: TRBV30; J gene: TRBJ2-7; CDR3 DNA: TGTGCCTGGAGTGCGCTAGCTTACGAGCAGTACTTC; CDR3 protein: CAWSALAYEQYF
D gene: .; clone size: .; V gene: TRBV9; J gene: TRBJ2-1; CDR3 DNA: TGTGCCAGCAGCTTAGACTGGGGAGGTGAGCAGTTCTTC; CDR3 protein: CASSLDWGGEQFF
D gene: TRBD1; clone size: .; V gene: TRBV2; J gene: TRBJ2-5; CDR3 DNA: TGTGCCAGCAGCGATGACGGACAGGGGTCCCAGTACTTC; CDR3 protein: CASSDDGQGSQYF
D gene: .; clone size: many; V gene: TRBV10-3; J gene: TRBJ1-3; CDR3 DNA: TGTGCCAGTAAGGGAGATCTTTCTGGAAACACCATATATTTT; CDR3 protein: CASKGDLSGNTIYF
D gene: .; clone size: few; V gene: TRBV29-1; J gene: TRBJ1-6; CDR3 DNA: TGCAGCGTGGTCGACATTCTTGGGTCACCCCTCCACTTT; CDR3 protein: CSVVDILGSPLHF
D gene: TRBD2; clone size: .; V gene: TRBV10-2; J gene: TRBJ2-7; CDR3 DNA: TGCGCCAGCAGTCTTCGGACTAGCGGGAGGGCCTACGAGCAGTACTTC; CDR3 protein: CASSLRTSGRAYEQYF
D gene: .; clone size: many; V gene: TRBV20-1; J gene: TRBJ1-5; CDR3 DNA: TGCAGTGCTAGAGCTACCAGCGGTCAGCCCCAGCATTTT; CDR3 protein: CSARATSGQPQHF
D gene: TRBD1; clone size: .; V gene: TRBV7-9; J gene: TRBJ2-2; CDR3 DNA: TGTGCCTGGAGTGTGGTCAGGGGGTACACCGGGGAGCTGTTTTTT; CDR3 protein: CAWSVVRGYTGELFF
D gene: TRBD1; clone size: .; V gene: TRBV7-8; J gene: TRBJ1-2; CDR3 DNA: TGTGCCTGGGGAGCCGGGACAGGGGCTAGTGGCTACACCTTC; CDR3 protein: CAWGAGTGASGYTF
D gene: .; clone size: once; V gene: TRBV7-9; J gene: TRBJ1-1; CDR3 DNA: TGTGCCAGTGCTTGTACAGTCAACACTGAAGCTTTCTTT; CDR3 protein: CASACTVNTEAFF
D gene: .; clone size: few; V gene: TRBV9; J gene: TRBJ2-2; CDR3 DNA: .; CDR3 protein: CASSVVARGTGEPFF
D gene: .; clone size: .; V gene: TRBV7-9; J gene: TRBJ2-7; CDR3 DNA: TGTGCCAGCAGCTCCTTTCCAGGGGCCGAGCAGTACTTC; CDR3 protein: CASSSFPGAEQYF
D gene: .; clone size: .; V gene: TRBV25-1; J gene: TRBJ2-7; CDR3 DNA: TGTGCCAGCGGCAGTGCTACCTACGAGCAGTACTTC; CDR3 protein: CASGSATYEQYF
D gene: TRBD1; clone size: .; V gene: TRBV12-3/TRBV12-4; J gene: TRBJ1-5; CDR3 DNA: TGTGCCAGCACTGCGGACAGGCTGAATCAGCCCCAGCATTTT; CDR3 protein: CASTADRLNQPQHF
D gene: .; clone size: many; V gene: TRBV6-2/TRBV6-3; J gene: TRBJ2-7; CDR3 DNA: TGTGCCAGCAGCCCGCGGGGTGGGCAGTACTTC; CDR3 protein: CASSPRGGQYF
D gene: TRBD2; clone size: .; V gene: TRBV9; J gene: TRBJ2-7; CDR3 DNA: TGTGCCAGCAGCGTAGGGGGACTAGCTTACGAGCAGTACTTC; CDR3 protein: CASSVGGLAYEQYF
D gene: .; clone size: once; V gene: TRBV15; J gene: TRBJ2-7; CDR3 DNA: TGTGCCGCCAGCAGTGAAGCAAGCTCAACCTACGAGCTCTGGTACGAGCAGTACTTC; CDR3 protein: CAASSEASSTYELWYEQYF
D gene: .; clone size: many; V gene: TRBV7-3; J gene: TRBJ2-2; CDR3 DNA: TGTGCCAGCAGCTTAACCAGGGAACACGGGGAGCTGTTTTTT; CDR3 protein: CASSLTREHGELFF
D gene: .; clone size: .; V gene: TRBV27; J gene: TRBJ2-7; CDR3 DNA: TGTGCCAGCAGTTTATCGTCGGTGGGATGGGGGCTCGAGCAGTACTTC; CDR3 protein: CASSLSSVGWGLEQYF
D gene: TRBD1; clone size: .; V gene: TRBV18; J gene: TRBJ1-1; CDR3 DNA: TGTGCCAGCTCACCGAAGACAGGGACTGGTGGGGCTTTCTTT; CDR3 protein: CASSPKTGTGGAFF